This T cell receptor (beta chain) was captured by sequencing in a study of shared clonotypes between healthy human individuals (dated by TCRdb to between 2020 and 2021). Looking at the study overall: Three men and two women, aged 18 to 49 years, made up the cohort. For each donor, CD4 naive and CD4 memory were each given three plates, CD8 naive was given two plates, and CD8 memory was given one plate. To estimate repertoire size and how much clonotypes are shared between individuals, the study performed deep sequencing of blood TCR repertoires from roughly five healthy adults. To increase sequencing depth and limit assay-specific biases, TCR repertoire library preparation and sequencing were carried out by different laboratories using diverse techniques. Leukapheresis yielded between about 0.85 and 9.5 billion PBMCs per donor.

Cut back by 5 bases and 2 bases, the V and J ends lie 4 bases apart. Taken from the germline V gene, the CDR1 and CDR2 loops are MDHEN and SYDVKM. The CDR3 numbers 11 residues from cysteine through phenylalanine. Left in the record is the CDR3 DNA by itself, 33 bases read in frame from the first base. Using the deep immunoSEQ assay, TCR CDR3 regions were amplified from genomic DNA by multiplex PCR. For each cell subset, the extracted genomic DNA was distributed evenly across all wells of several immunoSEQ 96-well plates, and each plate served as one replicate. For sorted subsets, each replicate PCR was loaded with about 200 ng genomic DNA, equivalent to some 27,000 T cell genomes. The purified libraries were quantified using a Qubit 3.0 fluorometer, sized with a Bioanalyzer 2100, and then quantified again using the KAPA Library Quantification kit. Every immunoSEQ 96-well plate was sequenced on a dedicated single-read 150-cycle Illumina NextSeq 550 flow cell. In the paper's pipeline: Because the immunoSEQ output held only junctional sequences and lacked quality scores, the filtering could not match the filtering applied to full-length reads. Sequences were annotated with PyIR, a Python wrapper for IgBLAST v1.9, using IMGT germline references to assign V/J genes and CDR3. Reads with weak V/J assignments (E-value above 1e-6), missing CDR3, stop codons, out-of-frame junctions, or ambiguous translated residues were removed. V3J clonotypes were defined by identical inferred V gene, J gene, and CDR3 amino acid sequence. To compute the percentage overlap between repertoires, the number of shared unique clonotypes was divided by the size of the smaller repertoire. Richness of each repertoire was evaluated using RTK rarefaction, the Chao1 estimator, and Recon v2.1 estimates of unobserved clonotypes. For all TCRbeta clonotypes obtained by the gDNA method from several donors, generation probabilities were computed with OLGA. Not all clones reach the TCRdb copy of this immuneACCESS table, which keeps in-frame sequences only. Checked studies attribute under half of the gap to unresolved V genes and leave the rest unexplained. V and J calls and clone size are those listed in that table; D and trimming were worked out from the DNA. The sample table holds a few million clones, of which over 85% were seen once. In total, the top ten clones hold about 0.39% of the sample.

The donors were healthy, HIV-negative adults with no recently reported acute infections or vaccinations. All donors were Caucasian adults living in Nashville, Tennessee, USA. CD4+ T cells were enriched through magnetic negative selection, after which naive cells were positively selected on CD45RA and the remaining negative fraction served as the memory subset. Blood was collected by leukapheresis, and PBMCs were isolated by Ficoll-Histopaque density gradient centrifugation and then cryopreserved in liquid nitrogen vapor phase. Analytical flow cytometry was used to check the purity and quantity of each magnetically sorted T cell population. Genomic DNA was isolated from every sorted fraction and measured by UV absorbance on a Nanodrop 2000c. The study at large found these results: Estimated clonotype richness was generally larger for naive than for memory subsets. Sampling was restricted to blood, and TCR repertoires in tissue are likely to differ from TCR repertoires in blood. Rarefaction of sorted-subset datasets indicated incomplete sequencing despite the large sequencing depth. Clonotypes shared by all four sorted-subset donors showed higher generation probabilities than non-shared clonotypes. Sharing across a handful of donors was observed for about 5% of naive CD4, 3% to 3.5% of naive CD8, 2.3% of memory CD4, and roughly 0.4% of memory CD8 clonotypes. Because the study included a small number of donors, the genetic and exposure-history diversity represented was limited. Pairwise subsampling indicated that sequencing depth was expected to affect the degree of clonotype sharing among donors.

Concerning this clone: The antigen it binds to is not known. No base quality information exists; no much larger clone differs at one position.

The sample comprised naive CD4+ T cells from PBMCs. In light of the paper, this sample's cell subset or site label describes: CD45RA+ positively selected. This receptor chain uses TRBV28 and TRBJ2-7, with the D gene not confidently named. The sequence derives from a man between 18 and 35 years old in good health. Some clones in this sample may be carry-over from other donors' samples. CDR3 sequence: CASSTAYEQYF. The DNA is TGTGCCAGCAGTACCGCCTACGAGCAGTACTTC.